This record covers a single T cell receptor beta chain. The antigen is unknown. These data belong to a study of T cells in tuberculosis. Findings and caveats of the study: GEM motif frequencies gave about 70% accuracy; the GMM repertoire gave roughly 90%. The TCR-beta difference was not significant; alpha differences partly reflected length.

Time point noted: new active TB diagnosis, blood taken before or within 7 days of starting treatment. Active tuberculosis patients were new diagnoses, HIV-seronegative, South African, and aged 18 years or older. Germline V gene lookup returns CDR1 ENHRY and CDR2 SYGVKD. The germline V and J ends were trimmed by 2 bases and 0 bases, with 8 bases remaining between them. The CDR3 runs to 14 residues. TCRdb keeps only in-frame clones here, not all; method: immunoSEQ multiplex PCR. The top ten hold more than 1.3% of the sample, which has some 49,000 clones, more than 90% seen once. The chain recombines TRBV10-3 with TRBJ2-7; perhaps TRBD1 as D (5 bases). The sample here was PBMCs, taken at tuberculosis diagnosis. The source is an adult with tuberculosis. The CDR3 loop is CAISERDSSYEQYF. The CDR3 DNA reads as TGTGCCATCAGTGAGCGAGACAGCTCCTACGAGCAGTACTTC.